The TCR beta chain described here comes from a study of cytomegalovirus exposure and HLA in healthy donors. The V end was cut by 3 bases, the J end by 7 bases, with 9 bases between. The germline V gene has CDR1 SGHVS and CDR2 FNYEAQ. This CDR3 is 13 amino acids long. 60 Vbeta and 13 Jbeta primers were used in PCR. Generated by immunoSEQ multiplex PCR, the TCRdb table keeps only in-frame clones and is missing some. In the table there are nearly 95,000 clones, 6% to 9% of which are singletons. This clone was detected a few times. The chain joins TRBV7-6 to TRBJ2-2; unclear D gene. This clonotype was sampled from a man over 45 in good health and CMV-seronegative. Sequenced sample: PBMCs. As DNA, the CDR3 is TGTGCCAGCAGCTTTCAAACGGGCGGGGAGCTGTTTTTT. Its protein is CASSFQTGGELFF.